Listed below are T cell receptor beta chains from one sample, sequenced in a study of beta chain features in type 1 diabetes. Profiled with immunoSEQ multiplex PCR; TCRdb holds only in-frame clones, not every one. The repertoire holds about 250,000 clones, with 11% to 15% as singletons. Sequencing was done on a sample of naive CD4+ T cells from blood. The source is a woman in her 40s in good health. CDR3s leave out the opening cysteine and the closing phenylalanine or tryptophan. Only some rows state a clone size, as once, few, many or a class for expanded clones.

clone size: few
V gene: TRBV7-2
J gene: TRBJ1-2
CDR3 protein: ASSTGTLGGYT

clone size: .
V gene: TRBV7-9
J gene: TRBJ2-1
CDR3 protein: ASSRGEAYNEQF

clone size: .
V gene: TRBV18
J gene: TRBJ1-2
CDR3 protein: ASSLTSNYGYT

clone size: .
V gene: TRBV6-6
J gene: TRBJ1-1
CDR3 protein: ATAGRTEAF

clone size: .
V gene: TRBV4-3
J gene: TRBJ2-2
CDR3 protein: ASSQETGANTGELF

clone size: .
V gene: TRBV14
J gene: TRBJ2-3
CDR3 protein: ASSPTGPPLTDTQY

clone size: .
V gene: TRBV5-1
J gene: TRBJ1-1
CDR3 protein: ASSLGLRVNTEAF

clone size: .
V gene: TRBV6-5
J gene: TRBJ1-3
CDR3 protein: ASRRTGDSGNTIY

clone size: few
V gene: TRBV2
J gene: TRBJ2-5
CDR3 protein: ASSREGLGQETQY

clone size: once
V gene: TRBV9
J gene: TRBJ2-3
CDR3 protein: ASPTAGLTDTQY

clone size: many
V gene: TRBV14
J gene: TRBJ2-1
CDR3 protein: ASSPRAGGNEQF

clone size: few
V gene: TRBV4-1
J gene: TRBJ1-4
CDR3 protein: ASSQLQGVANEKLF

clone size: few
V gene: TRBV11-2
J gene: TRBJ2-2
CDR3 protein: ASSSRDRGRERELF

clone size: .
V gene: TRBV5-1
J gene: TRBJ2-7
CDR3 protein: ASSFRDRGPRSY

clone size: .
V gene: TRBV29-1
J gene: TRBJ1-4
CDR3 protein: SAVGSADREFLF

clone size: .
V gene: TRBV4-3
J gene: TRBJ1-2
CDR3 protein: ASSQESRGDYGYT

clone size: few
V gene: TRBV2
J gene: TRBJ2-5
CDR3 protein: ASSEGGETQY

clone size: .
V gene: TRBV9
J gene: TRBJ1-3
CDR3 protein: ASSASVGWGSGNTIY

clone size: once
V gene: TRBV7-7
J gene: TRBJ1-4
CDR3 protein: ASKGAAPRGEKLF

clone size: few
V gene: TRBV23-1
J gene: TRBJ2-3
CDR3 protein: ASSQYRDRGRADTQY

clone size: few
V gene: TRBV5-1
J gene: TRBJ2-2
CDR3 protein: ASSVRDTFTGELF

clone size: few
V gene: TRBV11-2
J gene: TRBJ2-7
CDR3 protein: ASTNRDRVNEQY

clone size: .
V gene: TRBV9
J gene: TRBJ1-1
CDR3 protein: ASSGSLKRGTEAF

clone size: few
V gene: TRBV6-6
J gene: TRBJ2-7
CDR3 protein: ASSGTTDYYEQY

clone size: few
V gene: TRBV27
J gene: TRBJ2-3
CDR3 protein: ASSLRGTSGFGVYTQY

clone size: .
V gene: TRBV29-1
J gene: TRBJ1-1
CDR3 protein: RGGTGEGTEAF

clone size: .
V gene: TRBV4-3
J gene: TRBJ2-1
CDR3 protein: ASSQRTSGTNEQF

clone size: .
V gene: TRBV25-1
J gene: TRBJ1-5
CDR3 protein: ASSPLGVSNQPQH

clone size: few
V gene: TRBV9
J gene: TRBJ2-7
CDR3 protein: ASSLTAGGLSYEQY

clone size: .
V gene: TRBV6-5
J gene: TRBJ1-1
CDR3 protein: ASSTRNTEAF

clone size: few
V gene: TRBV7-9
J gene: TRBJ1-5
CDR3 protein: ASSLGENQPQH

clone size: .
V gene: TRBV10-3
J gene: TRBJ2-1
CDR3 protein: AIMGQGYDEQF

clone size: few
V gene: TRBV25-1
J gene: TRBJ2-7
CDR3 protein: ASSVLGQGSNYEQY

clone size: .
V gene: TRBV29-1
J gene: TRBJ2-5
CDR3 protein: SGRGGLETQY

clone size: .
V gene: TRBV2
J gene: TRBJ2-5
CDR3 protein: ASSSFRDRGETQY

clone size: once
V gene: TRBV6-5
J gene: TRBJ1-1
CDR3 protein: ASSYSDRVATEAF

clone size: .
V gene: TRBV7-9
J gene: TRBJ2-7
CDR3 protein: ASSANRGGYEQY

clone size: few
V gene: TRBV5-6
J gene: TRBJ1-2
CDR3 protein: ASSLDRSYGYT

clone size: few
V gene: TRBV19
J gene: TRBJ1-6
CDR3 protein: ASSDRQGYSPLH

clone size: few
V gene: TRBV14
J gene: TRBJ2-1
CDR3 protein: ASSPRLEAYEQF

clone size: few
V gene: TRBV29-1
J gene: TRBJ1-5
CDR3 protein: SVGQGPGQPQH

clone size: few
V gene: TRBV4-1
J gene: TRBJ1-4
CDR3 protein: ASSQAPDSLNEKLF

clone size: .
V gene: TRBV23-1
J gene: TRBJ1-1
CDR3 protein: ASSQSGDSENTEAF

clone size: .
V gene: TRBV18
J gene: TRBJ2-3
CDR3 protein: ASSTLAGEDTQY

clone size: few
V gene: TRBV2
J gene: TRBJ2-5
CDR3 protein: AIQEALQETQY